This T cell receptor beta chain was retrieved from a study of response to subunit inactivated influenza vaccine. Many counts were recorded for this clonotype. Via MiXCR, TCRdb re-called the RT-PCR reads, giving one row per CDR3 protein. The repertoire holds 500,000 to 550,000 distinct CDR3 sequences, with roughly 25% as singletons. These data were also filed under a second study, of T cells expressing NK-cell markers. From that report: As the method of synthesis, 5'RACE template switching with UMIs yielded TCR beta cDNA. Within the sequenced cohort of eight donors, seven exhibited HCMV seropositivity and one was seronegative. An anti-gamma-delta TCR antibody restricted sorting to alpha-beta TCR T cells in several experiments. Roughly six donors showed dominant NKG2C+ clonotypes comprising about 1.0-8% of their CD8+ T cells. There remained a lack of clarity about HCMV specificity of expanded NKG2C+ T cell clones.

This specimen consisted of CD4+ T cells sorted from PBMCs, obtained approximately 12 days after vaccination. This TCR was sampled from a man between 45 and 60 years old who received an inactivated influenza vaccine.

CDR3 region: CASSQGGWYQETQYF. In nucleotides, the CDR3 is TGTGCCAGCAGCCAAGGGGGCTGGTACCAAGAGACCCAGTACTTC. The V gene is TRBV14, the J gene TRBJ2-5, with a weak D call TRBD1 (5 bases). CDR1 and CDR2 from the germline V gene are SGHDN and FVKESK. The ends were cut back, 1 base at V and 0 bases at J, with 9 bases in the middle. The CDR3 consists of 15 residues.